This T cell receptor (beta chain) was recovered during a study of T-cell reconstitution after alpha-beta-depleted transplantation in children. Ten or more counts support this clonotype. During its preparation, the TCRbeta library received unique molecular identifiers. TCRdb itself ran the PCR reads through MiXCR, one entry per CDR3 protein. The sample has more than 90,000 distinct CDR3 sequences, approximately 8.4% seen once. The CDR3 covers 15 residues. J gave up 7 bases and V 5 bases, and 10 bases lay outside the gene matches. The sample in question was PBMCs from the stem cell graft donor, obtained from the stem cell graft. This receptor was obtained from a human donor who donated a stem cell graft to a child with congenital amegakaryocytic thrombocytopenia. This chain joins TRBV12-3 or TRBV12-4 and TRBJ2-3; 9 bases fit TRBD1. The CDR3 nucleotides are TGTGCCAGCAGTGAAGCCTCGGGACAGGGACATACGCAGTATTTT. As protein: CASSEASGQGHTQYF.